Each of the 16 T cell receptor beta chains below was sequenced from the same sample in a study of shared clonotypes between healthy human individuals. The method was immunoSEQ multiplex PCR; TCRdb's version includes in-frame clones alone and lacks a portion of them. This table holds about 520,000 clones, more than 95% found once. Sequences were obtained from naive CD4+ T cells sorted from blood. Subset denoted: CD45RA+ positively selected. Source of these receptors: a woman under 40 in good health.

The CDR3 is CASSQPAAGHYGYTF. In nucleotides, the CDR3 is TGCGCCAGCAGCCAACCAGCCGCAGGGCATTATGGCTACACCTTC. This chain connects TRBV4-1 to TRBJ1-2; perhaps TRBD1 as D (5 bases). Germline-derived CDR1 and CDR2 are MGHRA and YSYEKL. CDR3 length: 15 residues. Trimming shortened V by 2 bases and J by 5 bases, and 15 bases separated the two germline ends.

The genes are TRBV5-1 and TRBJ2-6, with unresolved D. From germline, CDR1 is SGHRS and CDR2 YFSETQ. The length of the CDR3 is 16 residues. The V and J ends lost 2 bases and 4 bases respectively, with 13 bases between them. CDR3 amino acids: CASSFGLGSGANVLTF. The CDR3 bases are TGCGCCAGCAGCTTCGGGTTGGGGTCCGGGGCCAACGTCCTGACTTTC.

The rearrangement joins TRBV5-5 to TRBJ2-2; D gene unclear. The V gene lost 2 bases and the J gene lost 6 bases, with 5 bases spanning the gap. Germline loops: CDR1 SGHKS, CDR2 YYEKEE (reference sequence). The CDR3 covers 12 residues. DNA for the CDR3: TGTGCCAGCAGCTTTTCTGCCGGGGAGCTGTTTTTT. Encoded protein: CASSFSAGELFF.

The gene calls are TRBV5-1 and TRBJ2-7; D may correspond to TRBD1 or TRBD2 (5 bases each). This CDR3 is built from 16 residues. The ends were cut back, 0 bases at V and 1 base at J, with 14 bases in the middle. CDR1 is SGHRS and CDR2 is YFSETQ in the germline V gene. The CDR3 protein is CASSLAPGPKSYEQYF. CDR3 in DNA: TGCGCCAGCAGCTTGGCCCCGGGACCGAAGTCCTACGAGCAGTACTTC.

The V call is TRBV27, the J call TRBJ1-1; possibly TRBD1 for D (6 bases). V lost 5 bases and J 5 bases, leaving 9 bases between the germline ends. The germline V gene encodes CDR1 MNHEY and CDR2 SMNVEV (reference sequence). The CDR3 contains 12 residues. CDR3 protein: CASSTGWTEAFF. Written as DNA, the CDR3 is TGTGCCAGCAGTACAGGGTGGACTGAAGCTTTCTTT.

The chain links TRBV28 to TRBJ2-3; the match to TRBD1 covers 7 bases. Germline V lookup: CDR1 MDHEN, CDR2 SYDVKM. This CDR3 has 12 residues. With V trimmed by 10 bases and J by 3 bases, 4 bases remained unmatched. In nucleotides, the CDR3 is TGTGCCATTGACAGGGTAACAGATACGCAGTATTTT. This encodes CAIDRVTDTQYF.

The table lists this clone with a count of one. The chain recombines TRBV5-1 with TRBJ2-1; a possible D gene is TRBD1 (6 bases). The CDR3 consists of 15 residues. Trimming took off 0 bases at V and 8 bases at J, with 15 bases between the two ends. CDR1 and CDR2 from the germline V gene are SGHRS and YFSETQ. CDR3 nucleotides: TGCGCCAGCAGCTTGGACAGGGCAGTCAGGGATGAGCAGTTCTTC. Translation gives CASSLDRAVRDEQFF.

The chain carries TRBV28 and TRBJ1-3; perhaps TRBD1 as D (6 bases). Germline V lookup: CDR1 MDHEN, CDR2 SYDVKM. V lost 8 bases and J lost 4, with 18 bases in between. This CDR3 comprises 15 residues. In DNA form, the CDR3 reads TGTGCCAGCGGTAGTTTGGGCCAGGGGGGAAACACCATATATTTT. It is translated as CASGSLGQGGNTIYF.

The chain recombines TRBV10-1 with TRBJ2-7; TRBD2 matches 9 bases. Germline CDR1 WNHNN, CDR2 SYGVQD (reference sequence). The trim removed 10 bases at V and 5 bases at J, leaving 9 bases unmatched. This CDR3 spans 13 amino acids. In DNA form, the CDR3 reads TGCGCCACTTCGAGCGGGGGGACGAACGAGCAGTACTTC. Protein product: CATSSGGTNEQYF.

The chain carries TRBV7-2 and TRBJ2-7; either TRBD1 or TRBD2 may fit D (5 bases each). The V gene lost 8 bases and the J gene lost 1 base, with 18 bases spanning the gap. Per germline, CDR1 SGHTA and CDR2 FQGNSA. This CDR3 is built from 15 residues. CDR3 DNA: TGTGCCAGCGGAGTGGGCCGGGGCACATCCTACGAGCAGTACTTC. Residues: CASGVGRGTSYEQYF.

In this sample, this clone turned up a few times. The chain has TRBV28 and TRBJ1-1; D is perhaps TRBD1 (6 bases). The V end lost 9 bases, the J end lost 6 bases, and 20 bases lay between the germline ends. Looked up from germline, CDR1 is MDHEN and CDR2 is SYDVKM. CDR3 length: 14 residues. CDR3 loop: CASWKEARGAEAFF. The CDR3 region has the DNA TGTGCCAGTTGGAAGGAGGCCAGGGGTGCTGAAGCTTTCTTT.

The chain has TRBV5-8 and TRBJ2-1; D is ambiguous. V lost 4 bases and J lost 4, with 21 bases in between. This CDR3 is 17 amino acids long. Germline CDR1 reads SGHTS; CDR2 reads YDEGEE. CDR3 nucleotides: TGTGCCAGCAGCGCCGGGTCTTTGCGAGTTGGATACAATGAGCAGTTCTTC. It translates to CASSAGSLRVGYNEQFF.

V is TRBV2 and J is TRBJ2-7, with D possibly matching TRBD2 (6 bases). The CDR3 totals 13 residues. The germline V gene encodes CDR1 SNHLY and CDR2 FYNNEI. V shed 3 bases and J shed 7 bases, with 13 bases lying between them. The chain's CDR3 is CASSEVPSGEQYF. CDR3 bases: TGTGCCAGCAGTGAGGTCCCCAGCGGGGAGCAGTACTTC.

The rearrangement uses TRBV18 and TRBJ2-7, with 9 bases fitting TRBD2. The CDR3 is made up of 15 amino acids. Germline V gives CDR1 KGHSH, CDR2 LQKENI. The trim removed 3 bases at V and 3 bases at J, leaving 6 bases unmatched. Here the CDR3 reads CASSPSGSFLYEQYF. For the CDR3, the DNA is TGTGCCAGCTCACCTAGCGGGAGTTTTCTCTACGAGCAGTACTTC.

V and J are TRBV11-2 and TRBJ2-6; 8 nucleotides match TRBD2. Germline-derived CDR1 and CDR2 are SGHAT and FQNNGV. This CDR3 is built from 17 residues. V trimming: 2 bases; J trimming: 2 bases; junction bases outside the gene matches: 5. The CDR3 region has the DNA TGTGCCAGCAGCTTAAGTAGCGGGAAGGCTGGGGCCAACGTCCTGACTTTC. It is translated as CASSLSSGKAGANVLTF.

The V and J genes are TRBV6-6 and TRBJ1-3; D gene ambiguous. The CDR3 is 13 amino acids. Trimming stripped 5 bases from V and 3 bases from J, with 8 bases between. Germline CDR1 MNHNY, CDR2 SVGAGI (reference sequence). The CDR3 DNA sequence: TGTGCCAGCAGTCCGGTCTTTGGAAACACCATATATTTT. Its translation is CASSPVFGNTIYF.